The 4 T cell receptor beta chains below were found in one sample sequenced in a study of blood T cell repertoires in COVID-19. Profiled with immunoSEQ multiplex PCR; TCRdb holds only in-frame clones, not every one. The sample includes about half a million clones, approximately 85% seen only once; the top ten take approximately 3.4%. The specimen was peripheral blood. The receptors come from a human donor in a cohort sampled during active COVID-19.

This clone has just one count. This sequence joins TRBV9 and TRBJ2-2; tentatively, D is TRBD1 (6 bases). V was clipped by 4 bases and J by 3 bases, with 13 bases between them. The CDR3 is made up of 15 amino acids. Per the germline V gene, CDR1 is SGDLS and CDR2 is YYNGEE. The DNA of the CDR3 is TGTGCCAGCAGCCAGGGGCAAGCGGACACCGGGGAGCTGTTTTTT. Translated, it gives CASSQGQADTGELFF.

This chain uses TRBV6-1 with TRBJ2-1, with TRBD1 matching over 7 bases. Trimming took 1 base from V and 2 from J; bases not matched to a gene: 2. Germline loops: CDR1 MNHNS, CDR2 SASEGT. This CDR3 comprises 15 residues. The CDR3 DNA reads TGTGCCAGCAGTGAAGACAGGGGAGCCTACAATGAGCAGTTCTTC. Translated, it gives CASSEDRGAYNEQFF.

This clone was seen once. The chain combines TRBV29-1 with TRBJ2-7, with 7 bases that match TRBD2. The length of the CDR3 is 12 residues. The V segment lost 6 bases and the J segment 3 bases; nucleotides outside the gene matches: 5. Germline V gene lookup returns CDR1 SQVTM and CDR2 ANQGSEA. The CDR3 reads CSVTERDYEQYF. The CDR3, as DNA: TGCAGCGTCACGGAGCGGGACTACGAGCAGTACTTC.

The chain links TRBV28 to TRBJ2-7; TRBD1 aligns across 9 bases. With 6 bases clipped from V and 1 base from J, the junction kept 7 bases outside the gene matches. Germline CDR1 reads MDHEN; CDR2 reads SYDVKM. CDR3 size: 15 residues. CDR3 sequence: CASRPRDRASYEQYF. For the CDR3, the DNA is TGTGCCAGCAGACCCCGGGACAGGGCTTCCTACGAGCAGTACTTC.